The 31 T cell receptor beta chains below all came from one sample that was sequenced in a study of shared T cell receptors in the human thymus. Sequencing was performed with immunoSEQ multiplex PCR; in TCRdb, only in-frame clones are kept and a portion is missing. The sample consists of approximately 760,000 clones, 70% to 90% of them appearing once. These data were also filed under a second study, of human thymus T cells.

What was sequenced was thymocytes. These receptor sequences come from a girl under three years old with a congenital heart defect.

The chain carries TRBV27 and TRBJ1-2; D unclear. Trimming took off 0 bases at V and 5 bases at J, with 22 bases between the two ends. The length of the CDR3 is 18 residues. CDR1 is MNHEY and CDR2 is SMNVEV in the germline V gene (reference sequence). CDR3 nucleotide sequence: TGTGCCAGCAGTTTATCGAGTCGAGGAGGAACGGACGAATATGGCTACACCTTC. It yields the protein CASSLSSRGGTDEYGYTF.

The CDR3 DNA sequence: TGTGCCAGCAGCTCAAACGGGATACTATACAATGAGCAGTTCTTC. Protein product: CASSSNGILYNEQFF. This chain joins TRBV7-3 and TRBJ2-1; tentative D call: TRBD2 (5 bases). V was trimmed by 4 bases and J by 4 bases, leaving 14 bases between them. The CDR3 contains 15 residues. Per germline, CDR1 SGHTA and CDR2 FQGTGA.

V usage is TRBV7-2 and J usage is TRBJ1-1; a possible D gene is TRBD1 (6 bases). Trimming cost V 8 bases and J 0 bases, with 25 bases left between them. CDR1 SGHTA and CDR2 FQGNSA come from the germline V gene. The CDR3 length is 18 residues. The CDR3 DNA reads as TGTGCCAGCTTGGGGTTAACCGGGACACCCTTCATGAACACTGAAGCTTTCTTT. Translating gives CASLGLTGTPFMNTEAFF.

This chain connects TRBV30 to TRBJ1-2, with 11 nucleotides matching TRBD1. The CDR3 sequence is 15 residues long. After removal of 0 bases from V and 8 bases from J, the junction contained 8 bases not matched to a gene. CDR1 is GTSNPN and CDR2 is SVGIG in the germline V gene (reference sequence). The CDR3 here is CAWSVQGQGEWGYTF. Here the CDR3 DNA reads TGTGCCTGGAGTGTACAGGGACAGGGGGAGTGGGGCTACACCTTC.

V gene TRBV15 combines with J gene TRBJ1-2; 8 positions agree with TRBD1. The V segment lost 0 bases and the J segment 4 bases; nucleotides outside the gene matches: 10. From germline, CDR1 is LNHNV and CDR2 YYDKDF (reference sequence). The CDR3 extends over 17 amino acids. The CDR3: CATSRDTGQGPTYGYTF. The CDR3 bases are TGTGCCACCAGCAGAGATACCGGACAGGGTCCAACCTATGGCTACACCTTC.

V and J are TRBV11-2 and TRBJ1-1, with 8 bases lining up with TRBD1. The junction had 2 bases not matched to a gene; V was cut back by 3 bases and J by 2 bases. Looked up from germline, CDR1 is SGHAT and CDR2 is FQNNGV. The length of the CDR3 is 14 residues. The CDR3 region has the DNA TGTGCCAGCAGCTTGGACAGGGATAACACTGAAGCTTTCTTT. It encodes CASSLDRDNTEAFF.

V usage is TRBV13 and J usage is TRBJ2-5; a weak D match, TRBD1 (5 bases). The ends were cut back, 3 bases at V and 0 bases at J, with 23 bases in the middle. The CDR3 runs 19 residues. Germline V gives CDR1 PRHDT, CDR2 FYEKMQ (reference sequence). CDR3 amino acids: CASSFLGVGEHRYQETQYF. In DNA form, the CDR3 reads TGTGCCAGCAGCTTTTTAGGGGTTGGGGAACACAGGTACCAAGAGACCCAGTACTTC.

This clone appeared a single time. The chain has TRBV28 and TRBJ1-2; TRBD1 aligns across 10 bases. V shed 7 bases and J 7 bases; nucleotides not matched to a gene: 15. CDR3 length equals 16 residues. Germline-derived CDR1 and CDR2 are MDHEN and SYDVKM. The CDR3 sequence: CASKILPGQGTGGYTF. The CDR3, as DNA: TGTGCCAGCAAGATCTTACCGGGACAGGGGACGGGTGGCTACACCTTC.

CDR3 loop: CASSPRGLATNEKLFF. CDR3 DNA sequence: TGTGCCAGCTCACCACGGGGCCTTGCAACTAATGAAAAACTGTTTTTT. The chain is built from TRBV18 and TRBJ1-4; D may be TRBD1 (5 bases). CDR1 and CDR2 from the germline V gene are KGHSH and LQKENI. The length of the CDR3 is 16 residues. Trimming took off 1 base at V and 0 bases at J, with 9 bases between the two ends.

The chain is built from TRBV14 and TRBJ1-2, with D tentatively TRBD1 (5 bases). Trimming took 5 bases from V and 6 from J, leaving 13 bases between them. The CDR3 runs to 13 residues. Germline CDR1 reads SGHDN; CDR2 reads FVKESK. The CDR3: CASSFGGKDGYTF. The CDR3 region has the DNA TGTGCCAGCAGCTTCGGGGGGAAGGATGGCTACACCTTC.

This clone was detected only once. The chain recombines TRBV29-1 with TRBJ2-1; TRBD2 agrees at 9 bases. V lost 3 bases to trimming and J lost 4 bases; unmatched junction nucleotides: 7. This CDR3 spans 15 amino acids. Germline V lookup: CDR1 SQVTM, CDR2 ANQGSEA. The CDR3 protein is CSVDSAGGSYNEQFF. The DNA for the CDR3 is TGCAGCGTTGACTCAGCGGGGGGCAGTTACAATGAGCAGTTCTTC.

This clone was observed a handful of times. This rearrangement joins TRBV13 to TRBJ2-3; 8 bases line up with TRBD2. The germline gives CDR1 PRHDT, CDR2 FYEKMQ (reference sequence). V dropped 0 bases and J dropped 5; count of bases not matched to a gene: 13. The CDR3 loop spans 18 amino acids. The CDR3 reads CASSLGLVCGGTQDTQYF. The CDR3 DNA sequence: TGTGCCAGCAGCTTAGGACTTGTGTGCGGGGGGACCCAAGATACGCAGTATTTT.

This clone was counted only a few times. The chain employs TRBV18 and TRBJ2-2; 7 nucleotides align to TRBD1. V lost 6 bases, J lost 0 bases, and 4 bases stayed unmatched. The CDR3 is 15 residues long. Germline loops: CDR1 KGHSH, CDR2 LQKENI. For the CDR3, the DNA is TGTGCCAGCTCGGACGACAGGGCGAACACCGGGGAGCTGTTTTTT. It codes for CASSDDRANTGELFF. The whole variable domain, filled in from reference TRBV18 and TRBJ2-2, reads NAGVMQNPRHLVRRRGQEARLRCSPMKGHSHVYWYRQLPEEGLKFMVYLQKENIIDESGMPKERFSAEFPKEGPSILRIQQVVRGDSAAYFCASSDDRANTGELFFGEGSRLTVL.

The chain couples TRBV28 to TRBJ2-5, with 8 bases matching TRBD1. The CDR3 has 15 amino acids. V was pared by 7 bases and J by 6 bases, with 13 bases of the junction left unmatched. Per the germline V gene, CDR1 is MDHEN and CDR2 is SYDVKM. CDR3: CASNRRPGGGKTQYF. The CDR3 nucleotides are TGTGCCAGCAATCGTAGGCCAGGGGGCGGAAAGACCCAGTACTTC.

The rearrangement links TRBV2 to TRBJ1-6, with D tentatively TRBD1 (6 bases). V was pared by 8 bases and J by 6 bases, with 11 bases between. The length of the CDR3 is 13 residues. CDR1 is SNHLY and CDR2 is FYNNEI in the germline V gene. CDR3 amino acids: CASGDRLNSPLHF. CDR3 nucleotides: TGTGCCAGCGGAGACAGGCTTAATTCACCCCTCCACTTT.

The chain joins TRBV28 to TRBJ1-1, with D hard to call. Trimming took off 1 base at V and 2 bases at J, with 8 bases between the two ends. Per the germline V gene, CDR1 is MDHEN and CDR2 is SYDVKM. This CDR3 is 14 amino acids long. The chain's CDR3 is CASSLFADNTEAFF. The CDR3 DNA reads TGTGCCAGCAGTTTATTCGCAGATAACACTGAAGCTTTCTTT. The complete variable domain, with remaining parts taken from reference TRBV28 and TRBJ1-1, reads DVKVTQSSRYLVKRTGEKVFLECVQDMDHENMFWYRQDPGLGLRLIYFSYDVKMKEKGDIPEGYSVSREKKERFSLILESASTNQTSMYLCASSLFADNTEAFFGQGTRLTVV.

The V gene is TRBV5-1, the J gene TRBJ1-1; TRBD1 agrees at 9 bases. The length of the CDR3 is 20 residues. Germline V gene data show CDR1 as SGHRS and CDR2 as YFSETQ. With 5 bases clipped from V and 1 base from J, the junction kept 21 bases outside the gene matches. CDR3 nucleotides: TGCGCCAGCAGGGTCCGGGACAGGGCTGGTCGAAGAGGGTCGAACACTGAAGCTTTCTTT. This codes for CASRVRDRAGRRGSNTEAFF.

This clone has only one observation. The V call is TRBV5-6, the J call TRBJ2-5, with 8 bases lining up with TRBD1. The CDR3 has 15 amino acids. Germline loops: CDR1 SGHDT, CDR2 YYEEEE. V trimming: 5 bases; J trimming: 1 base; junction bases outside the gene matches: 7. The CDR3 loop reads CASSGDRGVQETQYF. CDR3 bases: TGTGCCAGCAGTGGTGACAGGGGAGTCCAAGAGACCCAGTACTTC.

J is TRBJ1-2 and V is TRBV6-5; possible D gene TRBD1, 6 bases. CDR3 length equals 16 residues. V lost 4 bases to trimming and J lost 4 bases, with 19 bases between them. Germline loops: CDR1 MNHEY, CDR2 SVGAGI. The CDR3 is CASSFPLQGSGYGYTF. The CDR3 DNA reads as TGTGCCAGCAGTTTCCCACTACAGGGTTCTGGCTATGGCTACACCTTC.

The chain has TRBV7-9 and TRBJ1-3, with 8 positions matching TRBD1. This CDR3 region has 17 residues. Germline values: CDR1 SEHNR, CDR2 FQNEAQ (reference sequence). Trimming cost V 5 bases and J 0 bases; bases outside gene matches: 9. In DNA form, the CDR3 reads TGTGCCAGCAGCCGCTCCCCGGACAGGGACTCTGGAAACACCATATATTTT. It yields the protein CASSRSPDRDSGNTIYF.

Notes on this clone: Other DNA sequences in this sample translate to the same CDR3. The V gene is TRBV7-9, the J gene TRBJ2-5; D remains ambiguous. Trimming removed 5 bases from V and 3 bases from J, with 4 bases in between. The CDR3 has 11 residues. Germline lookup yields CDR1 SEHNR and CDR2 FQNEAQ (reference sequence). CDR3 in amino acids: CASSREETQYF. DNA for the CDR3: TGTGCCAGCAGCCGCGAAGAGACCCAGTACTTC.

V is TRBV7-2 and J is TRBJ1-2; 10 bases line up with TRBD1. This CDR3 comprises 15 residues. V lost 4 bases and J lost 5; bases outside the gene matches: 7. The germline V gene has CDR1 SGHTA and CDR2 FQGNSA. In DNA form, the CDR3 reads TGTGCCAGCAGCTCCCCGGGACAGGGGAAATATGGCTACACCTTC. Amino acid sequence: CASSSPGQGKYGYTF.

This clone has just a few counts. The chain employs TRBV2 and TRBJ2-7; 7 bases line up with TRBD2. The V segment lost 6 bases and the J segment 0 bases; nucleotides outside the gene matches: 8. Germline V gene lookup returns CDR1 SNHLY and CDR2 FYNNEI. There are 15 residues in the CDR3. The CDR3 DNA is TGTGCCAGCAGGGTTAGCGGGTTCAGCTCCTACGAGCAGTACTTC. This translates into CASRVSGFSSYEQYF.

This clone appeared a few times. The V gene is TRBV19, the J gene TRBJ2-1; weak D call: TRBD2 (6 bases). The length of the CDR3 is 17 residues. V dropped 3 bases and J dropped 5 bases, with 20 bases sitting between them. Germline CDR1 LNHDA, CDR2 SQIVND (reference sequence). The CDR3 DNA sequence: TGTGCCAGTAGTATCCCGCTTTGGCGCGGGGCTCACAATGAGCAGTTCTTC. Translation gives CASSIPLWRGAHNEQFF.

For this clone: The identical CDR3 is also encoded by other nucleotide sequences in the sample. The chain links TRBV9 to TRBJ2-5; 9 bases are a match to TRBD2. V shed 2 bases, J shed 5 bases, and the junction held 1 base outside the gene matches. From germline, CDR1 is SGDLS and CDR2 YYNGEE. The CDR3 runs 13 residues. Here the CDR3 reads CASSVLAGETQYF. CDR3 sequence (DNA): TGTGCCAGCAGCGTTCTAGCGGGGGAGACCCAGTACTTC.

This chain connects TRBV4-3 to TRBJ2-3; no reliable D call. From germline, CDR1 is LGHNA and CDR2 YSLEER. V lost 1 base and J 2 bases, leaving 10 bases between the germline ends. CDR3 length: 15 residues. This chain's CDR3 is CASSQVQTDTDTQYF. CDR3 coding DNA: TGCGCCAGCAGCCAAGTTCAAACAGACACAGATACGCAGTATTTT.

J is TRBJ2-3 and V is TRBV28, with TRBD2 as a possible D gene (6 bases). CDR1 and CDR2 from the germline V gene are MDHEN and SYDVKM. This CDR3 has 16 amino acids. Trimming left V 7 bases short and J 7 bases short, with 24 bases between. The CDR3 sequence: CASTLGGVAAMHTQYF. For the CDR3, the DNA is TGTGCCAGCACCCTTGGAGGGGTGGCGGCCATGCATACGCAGTATTTT.

This chain joins TRBV6-5 and TRBJ2-4; perhaps TRBD2 as D (5 bases). Germline V gene sequence: CDR1 MNHEY, CDR2 SVGAGI. Trimming pared 8 bases from V and 2 bases from J, leaving 13 bases between. This CDR3 spans 14 amino acids. As DNA, the CDR3 is TGTGCCAGCTCAGAGGGAGACCCCAAAAACATTCAGTACTTC. It yields the protein CASSEGDPKNIQYF.

The chain is built from TRBV7-3 and TRBJ1-6; possibly TRBD1 for D (6 bases). Trimming removed 0 bases at V and 9 bases at J, with 12 bases between. CDR1 is SGHTA, CDR2 FQGTGA, per germline. The CDR3 spans 15 residues. The CDR3 loop reads CASSLTGGRGSPLHF. CDR3 nucleotide sequence: TGTGCCAGCAGCTTAACGGGGGGGCGCGGTTCACCCCTCCACTTT.

The chain links TRBV9 to TRBJ2-7, with D possibly matching TRBD2 (6 bases). The length of the CDR3 is 15 residues. Germline V lookup: CDR1 SGDLS, CDR2 YYNGEE. The ends were cut back, 0 bases at V and 2 bases at J, with 12 bases in the middle. The CDR3 region is CASSVDHRGAYEQYF. As DNA, the CDR3 is TGTGCCAGCAGCGTAGACCACCGCGGGGCCTACGAGCAGTACTTC.

V is TRBV28 and J is TRBJ2-7, with 10 positions matching TRBD1. Germline V gene sequence: CDR1 MDHEN, CDR2 SYDVKM. The CDR3 is 15 amino acids. J was trimmed by 3 bases and V by 8 bases; bases with no gene match: 10. In DNA form, the CDR3 reads TGTGCCAGCGTGACCGACAGGGGGCCCAACTACGAGCAGTACTTC. Its translation: CASVTDRGPNYEQYF.